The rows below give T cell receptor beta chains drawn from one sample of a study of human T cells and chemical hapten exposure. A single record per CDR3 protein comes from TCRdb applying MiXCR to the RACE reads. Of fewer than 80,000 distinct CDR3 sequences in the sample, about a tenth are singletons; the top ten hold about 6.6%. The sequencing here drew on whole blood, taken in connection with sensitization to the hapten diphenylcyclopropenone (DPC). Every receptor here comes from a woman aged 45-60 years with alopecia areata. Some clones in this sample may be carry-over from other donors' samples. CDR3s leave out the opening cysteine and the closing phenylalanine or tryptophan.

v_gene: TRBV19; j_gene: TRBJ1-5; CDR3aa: ASRPGDTIYNNQPQH
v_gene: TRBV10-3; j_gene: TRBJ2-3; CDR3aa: AIRTSGRTDTQY
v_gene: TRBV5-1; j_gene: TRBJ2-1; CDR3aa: ASSSGESYNEQF
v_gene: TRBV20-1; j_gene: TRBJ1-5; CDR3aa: SADRGQNQPQH
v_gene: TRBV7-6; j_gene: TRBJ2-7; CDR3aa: ASSRTSGSSYEQY
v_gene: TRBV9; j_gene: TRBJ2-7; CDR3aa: ASSVGGGPSSYEQY
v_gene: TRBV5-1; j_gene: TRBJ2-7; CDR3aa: ASSLASTKVKQY
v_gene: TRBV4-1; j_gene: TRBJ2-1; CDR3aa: ASSQELAGAHNEQF
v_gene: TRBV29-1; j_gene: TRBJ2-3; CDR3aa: SASQGGTDTQY
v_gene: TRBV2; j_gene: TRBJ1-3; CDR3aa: ASKRQSSGNTIY
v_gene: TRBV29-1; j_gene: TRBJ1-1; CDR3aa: SVETGLNTEAF
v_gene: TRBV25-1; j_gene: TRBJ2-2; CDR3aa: ASSGAGGSGELF
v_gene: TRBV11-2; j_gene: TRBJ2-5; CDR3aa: ASNRRGFSEMGAQETQY
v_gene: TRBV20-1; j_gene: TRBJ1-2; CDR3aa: SAKSAVYGYT
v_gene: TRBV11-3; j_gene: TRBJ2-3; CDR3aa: ASSLLATTDTQY
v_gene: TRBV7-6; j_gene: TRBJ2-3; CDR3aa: ASSLSSGRDTQY
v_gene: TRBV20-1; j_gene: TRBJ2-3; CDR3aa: SASALTTTDTQY
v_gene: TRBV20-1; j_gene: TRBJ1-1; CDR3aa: STYGAAHTEAF
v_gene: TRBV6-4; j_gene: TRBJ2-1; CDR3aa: ASSESGGGNEQF
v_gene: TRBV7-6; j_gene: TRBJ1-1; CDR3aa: ASSLDTGTEAF
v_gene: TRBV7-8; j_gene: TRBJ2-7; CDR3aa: ASSLFDPYTGTQPKTGYEQY
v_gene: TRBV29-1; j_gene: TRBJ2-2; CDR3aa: SVGHLGTGELF